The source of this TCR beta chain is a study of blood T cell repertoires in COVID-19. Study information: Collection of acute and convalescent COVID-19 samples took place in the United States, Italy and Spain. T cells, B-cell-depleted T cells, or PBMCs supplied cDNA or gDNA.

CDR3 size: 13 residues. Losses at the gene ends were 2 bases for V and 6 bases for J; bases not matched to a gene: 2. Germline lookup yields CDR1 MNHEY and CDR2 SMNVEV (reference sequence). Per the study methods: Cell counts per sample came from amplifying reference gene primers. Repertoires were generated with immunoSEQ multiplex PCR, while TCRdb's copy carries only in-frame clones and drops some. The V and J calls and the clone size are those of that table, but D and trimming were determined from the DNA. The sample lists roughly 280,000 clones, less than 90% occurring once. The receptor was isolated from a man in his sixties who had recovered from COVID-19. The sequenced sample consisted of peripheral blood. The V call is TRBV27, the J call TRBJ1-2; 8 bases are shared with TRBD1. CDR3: CASSLQGAHGYTF. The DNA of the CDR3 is TGTGCCAGCAGTTTACAGGGGGCTCATGGCTACACCTTC.